Shown below are 24 T cell receptor beta chains from a single sample sequenced in a study of radiation and T cells in renal cell carcinoma. The treatment was: treatment-naive control, cytoreductive nephrectomy. Profiled with immunoSEQ multiplex PCR; TCRdb holds only in-frame clones, not every one. The table lists 25,000 or so clones, around half of them singletons, with 20% to 25% in the top ten. The sequenced sample was tumor tissue, obtained from a patient whose treatment was nephrectomy without radiotherapy. The receptors originated from a human donor with renal cell carcinoma.

This clone was seen only a few times. The chain combines TRBV7-2 with TRBJ2-7, with D possibly TRBD1 on 6 matching bases. With 1 base removed from V and 5 bases from J, the gap between germline ends came to 9 bases. The germline V gene has CDR1 SGHTA and CDR2 FQGNSA. The CDR3 length is 13 residues. CDR3 amino acids: CASSLVGTNEQYF. CDR3 DNA sequence: TGTGCCAGCAGCTTAGTGGGGACAAACGAGCAGTACTTC.

The chain couples TRBV6-6 to TRBJ1-1; 8 nucleotides agree with TRBD1. Germline trimming cut 6 bases from V and 1 base from J; bases unmatched to any gene: 4. The CDR3 covers 14 residues. Germline assignment: CDR1 MNHNY and CDR2 SVGAGI (reference sequence). CDR3 region: CASRAQGANTEAFF. DNA of the CDR3: TGTGCCAGCAGGGCGCAGGGGGCGAACACTGAAGCTTTCTTT.

The chain has TRBV5-8 and TRBJ1-2; D call uncertain. The CDR3 covers 12 residues. Looked up from germline, CDR1 is SGHTS and CDR2 is YDEGEE. With 0 bases removed from V and 2 bases from J, the gap between germline ends came to 2 bases. The CDR3 loop reads CASSLENYGYTF. CDR3 nucleotide sequence: TGTGCCAGCAGCTTGGAGAACTATGGCTACACCTTC. Full variable domain (missing parts from reference TRBV5-8 and TRBJ1-2): EAGVTQSPTHLIKTRGQQATLRCSPISGHTSVYWYQQALGLGLQFLLWYDEGEERNRGNFPPRFSGRQFPNYSSELNVNALELEDSALYLCASSLENYGYTFGSGTRLTVV.

This clone has just a few counts. The CDR3 here is CASSITGGNTEAFF. The CDR3 DNA reads as TGCGCCAGCAGCATTACAGGGGGGAACACTGAAGCTTTCTTT. The genes are TRBV5-1 and TRBJ1-1, with 8 bases matching TRBD1. This CDR3 spans 14 amino acids. The V segment lost 4 bases and the J segment 1 base; nucleotides outside the gene matches: 3. The germline V gene has CDR1 SGHRS and CDR2 YFSETQ.

This rearrangement joins TRBV5-5 to TRBJ1-1; 7 bases line up with TRBD1. Trimming cost V 0 bases and J 6 bases; bases outside gene matches: 14. The CDR3 length is 17 residues. Germline loops: CDR1 SGHKS, CDR2 YYEKEE (reference sequence). For the CDR3, the DNA is TGTGCCAGCAGCTTGGGAGGGGGCGGTGTCCACGGGGCTGAAGCTTTCTTT. As protein: CASSLGGGGVHGAEAFF.

This clone is medium-sized within its sample. The chain recombines TRBV7-9 with TRBJ1-5; D may be TRBD1 (5 bases). The length of the CDR3 is 14 residues. Germline CDR1 SEHNR, CDR2 FQNEAQ (reference sequence). The V end lost 5 bases, the J end lost 7 bases, and 15 bases lay between the germline ends. CDR3 DNA: TGTGCCAGCAGCCCCCAGGGTTTGGGCCAGCCCCAGCATTTT. The encoded protein is CASSPQGLGQPQHF.

This clone was recorded at least ten times. V usage is TRBV5-4 and J usage is TRBJ2-5, with TRBD2 matching 9 bases. This CDR3 region has 15 residues. Germline loops: CDR1 SGHNT, CDR2 YYREEE (reference sequence). J gave up 1 base and V 2 bases, and 3 bases lay outside the gene matches. CDR3 nucleotide sequence: TGTGCCAGCAGCTTACGTAGCGGGGGCCAAGAGACCCAGTACTTC. Its protein is CASSLRSGGQETQYF.

The V call is TRBV9, the J call TRBJ2-5, with D hard to call. CDR1 is SGDLS and CDR2 is YYNGEE in the germline V gene. Trimming removed 0 bases from V and 5 bases from J, with 11 bases in between. CDR3 size: 14 residues. The CDR3: CASSVVGIVETQYF. Here the CDR3 DNA reads TGTGCCAGCAGCGTAGTAGGGATCGTTGAGACCCAGTACTTC.

The V call is TRBV4-2, the J call TRBJ2-3; 14 bases match TRBD2. The CDR3 spans 19 residues. Germline V CDR1 and CDR2: LGHNA, YNFKEQ. V was pared by 5 bases and J by 2 bases, with 12 bases of the junction left unmatched. The CDR3 protein is CASSSWTSGGLLLTDTQYF. CDR3 sequence (DNA): TGTGCCAGCAGCTCATGGACTAGCGGGGGGCTACTTCTCACAGATACGCAGTATTTT.

The rearrangement links TRBV19 to TRBJ2-1; D tentatively fits TRBD1 or TRBD2 (7 bases each). Per germline, CDR1 LNHDA and CDR2 SQIVND (reference sequence). The CDR3 is 17 residues long. The ends were cut back, 0 bases at V and 7 bases at J, with 19 bases in the middle. DNA for the CDR3: TGTGCCAGTAGTATAGATGCGCGGGGGACAGTCCGGAATGAGCAGTTCTTC. As protein: CASSIDARGTVRNEQFF.

This rearrangement joins TRBV11-3 to TRBJ1-1; D is unresolved. The V and J ends lost 3 bases and 3 bases respectively, with 8 bases between them. The CDR3 has 13 residues. Germline V lookup: CDR1 SGHNT, CDR2 YENEEA. CDR3 region: CASSFSRDTEAFF. As DNA, the CDR3 is TGTGCCAGCAGCTTCTCAAGGGACACTGAAGCTTTCTTT.

This clone was observed at least ten times. This rearrangement joins TRBV5-1 to TRBJ1-2; no definite D call. The CDR3 loop spans 13 amino acids. Germline CDR1 is SGHRS and CDR2 is YFSETQ. V gave up 0 bases and J gave up 3 bases, with 6 bases separating them. The DNA of the CDR3 is TGCGCCAGCAGCTTGGACAGCGACTATGGCTACACCTTC. It is translated as CASSLDSDYGYTF.

J is TRBJ1-2 and V is TRBV7-2; D might be TRBD1 (5 bases). Germline lookup yields CDR1 SGHTA and CDR2 FQGNSA. Trimming removed 5 bases at V and 0 bases at J, with 25 bases between. CDR3 length equals 19 residues. The DNA of the CDR3 is TGTGCCAGCAGCCCGCACTTCCGGGACGGAGACTTAGCTAACTATGGCTACACCTTC. Amino acid sequence: CASSPHFRDGDLANYGYTF.

The chain is built from TRBV9 and TRBJ2-3; 8 bases align to TRBD1. Germline lookup yields CDR1 SGDLS and CDR2 YYNGEE. After removal of 3 bases from V and 5 bases from J, the junction contained 14 bases not matched to a gene. This CDR3 spans 17 amino acids. The CDR3 DNA reads as TGTGCCAGCAGCGGGGTACAGGGGGTTTTCGGATTAGATACGCAGTATTTT. Residues: CASSGVQGVFGLDTQYF. Drawing the rest from reference TRBV9 and TRBJ2-3, the complete variable domain is DSGVTQTPKHLITATGQRVTLRCSPRSGDLSVYWYQQSLDQGLQFLIQYYNGEERAKGNILERFSAQQFPDLHSELNLSSLELGDSALYFCASSGVQGVFGLDTQYFGPGTRLTVL.

The gene calls are TRBV5-8 and TRBJ1-5; the match to TRBD1 covers 10 bases. The V segment lost 2 bases and the J segment 6 bases; nucleotides outside the gene matches: 5. From germline, CDR1 is SGHTS and CDR2 YDEGEE. The length of the CDR3 is 15 residues. CDR3 DNA sequence: TGTGCCAGCAGCTTCAGACAGGGGGCAGGTCAGCCCCAGCATTTT. This sequence encodes CASSFRQGAGQPQHF.

The chain couples TRBV30 to TRBJ2-1, with 7 bases identical to TRBD2. Looked up from germline, CDR1 is GTSNPN and CDR2 is SVGIG (reference sequence). The CDR3 extends over 13 amino acids. V shed 4 bases, J shed 6 bases, and the junction held 6 bases outside the gene matches. DNA for the CDR3: TGTGCCTGGACAGGTAGCGGGTCCAATGAGCAGTTCTTC. Protein sequence: CAWTGSGSNEQFF.

This clone appeared a few times. CDR3 sequence (DNA): TGCGCCAGCAGCCAAGATAGGGGAAGGTGGACTGAAGCTTTCTTT. Protein sequence: CASSQDRGRWTEAFF. J is TRBJ1-1 and V is TRBV4-3; possibly TRBD1 for D (5 bases). Trimming shortened V by 0 bases and J by 5 bases, and 13 bases separated the two germline ends. The CDR3 is made up of 15 amino acids. Germline CDR1 is LGHNA and CDR2 is YSLEER.

This clone was recorded a few times. The chain employs TRBV18 and TRBJ1-6; no definite D call. Germline assignment: CDR1 KGHSH and CDR2 LQKENI. The CDR3 is 12 amino acids. Trimming stripped 3 bases from V and 7 bases from J, with 4 bases between. The chain's CDR3 is CASSPSNSPLHF. The CDR3 bases are TGTGCCAGCTCACCCTCAAATTCACCCCTCCACTTT.

The chain joins TRBV7-2 to TRBJ1-1; D gene uncertain. This CDR3 is 13 amino acids long. The V and J ends lost 5 bases and 3 bases respectively, with 10 bases between them. Per the germline V gene, CDR1 is SGHTA and CDR2 is FQGNSA. The DNA for the CDR3 is TGTGCCAGCAGCCGATCAGTGGACACTGAAGCTTTCTTT. Its translation: CASSRSVDTEAFF.

This clone came up a few times. The V call is TRBV6-5, the J call TRBJ1-3; TRBD1 matches 9 bases. Germline trimming cut 8 bases from V and 8 bases from J; bases unmatched to any gene: 10. The CDR3 extends over 14 amino acids. CDR1 and CDR2 (germline): MNHEY, SVGAGI. As DNA, the CDR3 is TGTGCCAGCTTCCCGGGACAGGGACGGGACACCATATATTTT. It specifies CASFPGQGRDTIYF.

The chain has TRBV11-3 and TRBJ2-3; no clear D. V shed 1 base and J shed 0 bases, with 8 bases lying between them. CDR1 and CDR2 from the germline V gene are SGHNT and YENEEA. CDR3 length: 15 amino acids. The CDR3 nucleotides are TGTGCCAGCAGCTTAGGCGGTGCTAGCACAGATACGCAGTATTTT. Amino acids: CASSLGGASTDTQYF. Drawing the rest from reference TRBV11-3 and TRBJ2-3, the complete variable domain is EAGVVQSPRYKIIEKKQPVAFWCNPISGHNTLYWYLQNLGQGPELLIRYENEEAVDDSQLPKDRFSAERLKGVDSTLKIQPAELGDSAVYLCASSLGGASTDTQYFGPGTRLTVL.

Only one count was recorded for this clone. This sequence joins TRBV30 and TRBJ2-7, with TRBD1 matching 12 bases. The CDR3 covers 15 residues. CDR1 is GTSNPN, CDR2 SVGIG, per germline (reference sequence). Unmatched junction bases numbered 9, after V lost 2 bases and J lost 7 bases. CDR3 sequence reads: CAWSSRDRGLWEQYF. CDR3 sequence (DNA): TGTGCCTGGAGTTCCCGGGACAGGGGGCTTTGGGAGCAGTACTTC.

The gene calls are TRBV6-1 and TRBJ2-7; D is uncertain. The V gene lost 7 bases and the J gene lost 3 bases, with 13 bases spanning the gap. Germline V gene sequence: CDR1 MNHNS, CDR2 SASEGT. The CDR3 sequence is 13 residues long. The CDR3 sequence is CASNPGPNYEQYF. The CDR3 coding sequence is TGTGCCAGCAATCCGGGTCCTAACTACGAGCAGTACTTC.

The chain combines TRBV5-5 with TRBJ1-1; D may be TRBD1 (5 bases). The CDR3 runs to 14 residues. Germline-derived CDR1 and CDR2 are SGHKS and YYEKEE (reference sequence). V was shortened by 2 bases and J by 0 bases, with 8 bases between the two germline ends. The CDR3 nucleotides are TGTGCCAGCAGCTTTAGAGGGGTGAACACTGAAGCTTTCTTT. It codes for CASSFRGVNTEAFF.